This T cell receptor (beta chain) was recovered during a study of blood T cell repertoires in COVID-19. Whole-study context: Spain, Italy and the United States supplied samples that represented acute and convalescent COVID-19. The analysed material was cDNA or gDNA that came from T cells, B-cell-depleted T cells, or PBMCs.

Profiling relied on immunoSEQ multiplex PCR, and the TCRdb table lists in-frame clones only, not all of them. The data hold 130,000 to 150,000 clones, with less than 90% observed a single time. Germline loops: CDR1 SGHRS, CDR2 YFSETQ. The CDR3 is made up of 16 amino acids. Trimming pared 0 bases from V and 3 bases from J, leaving 12 bases between. Participant age was about 18 to 89 years, and participants resided in fewer than 30 US areas. The study assigned cohorts using participant-reported clinical history. Sequencing input: PBMCs or T cells enriched from blood (not recorded which). This chain connects TRBV5-1 to TRBJ2-2; possibly TRBD2 for D (6 bases). This clonotype was obtained from a man aged 35 to 55 with acute COVID-19. This CDR3 is CASSLGVGGYTGELFF. CDR3 DNA sequence: TGCGCCAGCAGCTTGGGGGTCGGGGGTTACACCGGGGAGCTGTTTTTT.